The TCR beta chain described here comes from a study of radiotherapy plus CTLA-4 blockade in lung cancer. Study-wide context: Objective responses were documented in under 20% of patients, with disease control in about 29%.

The repertoire was sequenced with immunoSEQ multiplex PCR; TCRdb's copy has only in-frame clones and lacks some. There are tens of thousands of clones in the sample; less than 85% occur only once, and about 3% lies in the top ten. The study's findings and limits: Subsequent to radiotherapy plus ipilimumab, tumor-derived TCR clones underwent expansion in blood.

Remarks on this clone: What it binds is not known.

Lung cancer patients with chemo-refractory metastatic non-small-cell disease were given focal radiation plus CTLA-4 blockade with ipilimumab. Trimming cost V 4 bases and J 0 bases, with 16 bases left between them. This CDR3 is 17 amino acids long. Looked up from germline, CDR1 is KGHSH and CDR2 is LQKENI. The sample consisted of peripheral blood, taken from a patient treated with radiotherapy plus ipilimumab. The V gene is TRBV18, the J gene TRBJ1-3; D gene ambiguous. The receptor was derived from a human donor with non-small cell lung cancer who had a complete response to radiotherapy plus ipilimumab. The DNA for the CDR3 is TGTGCCAGCTCACGCAACCTCGGGAGTCTCTCTGGAAACACCATATATTTT. It specifies CASSRNLGSLSGNTIYF.